This entry is about one TCR beta chain. This record comes from a study of regulatory T cells in long-lasting Graves disease. Time point described: persistent/refractory GD, antithyroid drugs over 5 years with positive TRAb. TCR sequences were obtained from RNA taken from PBMCs. Through Arm-PCR of CDR3 regions and iRepertoire HTBI primers, TCR beta libraries were built. TCRdb ran MiXCR on the multiplex PCR reads and lists one entry per CDR3 protein. Seen here are approximately 380,000 distinct CDR3 sequences, around 20% observed once, and the top ten hold 20% to 25%. This sample comprised peripheral blood mononuclear cells (PBMCs), obtained when the disease was refractory, from a patient treated with antithyroid drugs. This TCR came from a female donor with Graves disease.

The DNA for the CDR3 is TGTGCCAGCAGTTTTCTGAGAGATACCACTGAAGCTTTCTTT. This gives the protein CASSFLRDTTEAFF. The chain joins TRBV12-3 or TRBV12-4 to TRBJ1-1; D ambiguous. The CDR3 length is 14 residues. Trimming took off 3 bases at V and 4 bases at J, with 12 bases between the two ends.